This T cell receptor beta chain derives from a study of monozygotic twins with inflammatory bowel disease (dated by TCRdb to the late 2010s). Background for the entire study: In total, 28 monozygotic twin pairs made up the full study: 19 Danish pairs, all IBD-discordant, plus nine German pairs, of which four were IBD-concordant and five were IBD-discordant. The search for disease-associated traits relied mainly on comparing, within discordant pairs, IBD patients with their genetically identical healthy co-twins. Each individual had, on average, about 151 000 unique TCRalpha sequences and 181 000 unique TCRbeta sequences available for analysis. Overall study results and their limits: Background noise and inter-individual variability may have been introduced into the repertoires by the differing immunosuppressive treatments among patients. The results gave no support for a single strong signal or clonotype linked to IBD. TCRbeta repertoire diversity, by inverse Simpson index, was decreased in IBD patients compared with their healthy co-twins. Different T cell subtypes could not be distinguished in the analysis. Compared with healthy twins, IBD patients had fewer clonotypes in common with other individuals, a difference most pronounced in patients showing signs of disease activity. Repertoire similarity did not differ between concordant and discordant twins, which could be due to limited statistical power.

From each donor, a 2.5 ml peripheral blood sample was drawn into PAXgene tubes and stored at -80 degrees C. Without T cell sorting, total RNA was isolated from whole blood using the PAXgene blood miRNA kit on an automated QIAcube. Peripheral blood from monozygotic twin pairs who were concordant or discordant for inflammatory bowel disease underwent deep TCRalpha and TCRbeta repertoire profiling using unique molecular barcoding. Smoking habits were recorded for all twin pairs, and individuals were classified as current, former or never smokers. For CDR1 and CDR2, the germline V gene lists SGHDN and FVKESK. The CDR3, cysteine through phenylalanine, is 16 amino acids long. The DNA is unrecorded. The library was prepared using 5' RACE. The input for every TCR library was roughly 3,200 ng of total RNA. cDNA was synthesized with SMARTScribe reverse transcriptase in eight separate reactions per sample. Unique molecular identifiers containing a 6-nucleotide sample barcode were introduced through template switching during cDNA synthesis. Amplification of TCRalpha and TCRbeta cDNA involved two nested PCRs of 16 and 9 cycles, and each PCR was followed by bead purification. Before amplification, the cDNA was both treated with uracil DNA-glycosylase and purified with the QIAquick PCR purification kit. The second PCR added Illumina TruSeq-compatible adapters along with sample-specific barcodes. TapeStation and Qubit were used to check library quality and concentration, and around 5.3 ng of each library was pooled. Sequencing of the pooled libraries was done on an Illumina HiSeq2500 single-index Rapid Run using custom sequencing primers and 2 x 100 bp reads. Under the source paper's analysis protocol: MiGEC version 1.2.6 was used for UMI-based consensus assembly to correct PCR and sequencing errors. V(D)J alignment, clonotype assembly and CDR3 extraction were performed with MiXCR version 2.1.1. To normalise gene usage, clonotype sharing and MAIT/NKT TCR abundance, the top 1000, 10 000 and 20 000 clonotypes in each sample were analysed. After downsampling to 27 000 UMIs, diversity was calculated as the inverse Simpson index using the vegan R package. Paired Mann-Whitney U tests were applied to discordant twin pairs, with Benjamini-Hochberg correction for multiple testing. The reads, reprocessed by TCRdb, yield one row per CDR3 protein sequence and no DNA. The V and J calls and clone size are TCRdb's, not the authors'. The sample's own table lists around 150,000 distinct CDR3 sequences. About 2.7% of the sample comes from the top ten.

About this clonotype: No cognate antigen has been identified for it.

The rearrangement joined TRBV14 to TRBJ2-2; TCRdb's D call of TRBD1 is untestable without DNA. Sequencing was done on a sample of blood. This TCR derives from a human donor with ulcerative colitis or Crohn's disease, or a healthy co-twin of an affected twin (not recorded which). CDR3 protein: CASSQPRQVNTGELFF.